Shown below are 4 T cell receptor beta chains from a single sample sequenced in a study of T cell changes during pregnancy in multiple sclerosis. This table comes from immunoSEQ multiplex PCR, and its TCRdb copy is limited to in-frame clones, with some not included. The sample has roughly 80,000 clones; just over 90% are singletons. The material was peripheral blood, obtained before pregnancy. These receptors were taken from a female donor with multiple sclerosis, enrolled in a pregnancy study.

CDR3 protein: CASSLGTSGRAPLYEQYF. CDR3 bases: TGTGCCAGCAGTTTAGGTACTAGCGGGAGGGCTCCCCTCTACGAGCAGTACTTC. This chain connects TRBV27 to TRBJ2-7, with 13 positions matching TRBD2. This CDR3 has 18 residues. Germline V gene lookup returns CDR1 MNHEY and CDR2 SMNVEV (reference sequence). The junction had 10 bases not matched to a gene; V was cut back by 2 bases and J by 3 bases.

As concerns this clone: Other DNA sequences from this sample encode an identical CDR3 as well. V is TRBV2 and J is TRBJ2-3, with TRBD2 identical over 13 bases. V gave up 6 bases and J gave up 0 bases; unmatched junction bases: 3. Germline V gene lookup returns CDR1 SNHLY and CDR2 FYNNEI. CDR3 size: 16 residues. CDR3 coding DNA: TGTGCCAGCAGGCGACTAGCGGGAGGTAGCACAGATACGCAGTATTTT. This sequence encodes CASRRLAGGSTDTQYF.

The chain employs TRBV10-3 and TRBJ2-7; 9 bases agree with TRBD1. The V segment lost 5 bases and the J segment 4 bases; nucleotides outside the gene matches: 9. Germline V gene data show CDR1 as ENHRY and CDR2 as SYGVKD. CDR3 length equals 15 residues. CDR3 region: CAISPDRGSLYEQYF. The CDR3 DNA reads as TGTGCCATCAGTCCGGACAGGGGATCCTTGTACGAGCAGTACTTC.

V usage is TRBV5-1 and J usage is TRBJ1-4; TRBD1 aligns across 7 bases. The CDR3 consists of 19 residues. Losses at the gene ends were 4 bases for V and 2 bases for J; bases not matched to a gene: 17. Germline CDR1 and CDR2: SGHRS and YFSETQ. Here the CDR3 reads CASSGRQGNRIRTNEKLFF. DNA of the CDR3: TGCGCCAGCAGCGGGAGACAGGGAAACCGGATACGGACTAATGAAAAACTGTTTTTT.